These T cell receptor beta chains were read from a single sample in a study of cytomegalovirus exposure and HLA in healthy donors. The repertoire was sequenced with immunoSEQ multiplex PCR; TCRdb's copy has only in-frame clones and lacks some. In the table there are 100,000 to 120,000 clones, roughly 12% of which are singletons. Source material: PBMCs. Source of these receptors: a man aged 40-55 years in good health and CMV-seropositive. The conserved cysteine and the conserved F or W are not part of the CDR3 here.

ASSLSWAGYT	TRBJ1-2	TRBV28
ASSPRQGNYEQY	TRBJ2-7	TRBV7-8
ASIGDPGYEQY	TRBJ2-7	TRBV28
ASSLNRGDEKLF	TRBJ1-4	TRBV7-9
ASRGQGGGFSGQPQH	TRBJ1-5	TRBV28
TSSLDTNTGELF	TRBJ2-2	TRBV5-1
SVTGLAGRSYEQY	TRBJ2-7	TRBV29-1
ASSQGQGWDTQY	TRBJ2-3	TRBV18
ASIPVDSLYEQY	TRBJ2-7	TRBV28
ASSLNLGNQPQH	TRBJ1-5	TRBV19
ASSPGTSGSFFDEQY	TRBJ2-7	TRBV11-2
ASSPRQGRNTEAF	TRBJ1-1	TRBV5-1
ASSTRALDEQF	TRBJ2-1	TRBV7-2
ASSRSSGRAGELF	TRBJ2-2	TRBV7-3
ASSQRREVEQF	TRBJ2-1	TRBV6-5
ASSLAGLAGRYQETQY	TRBJ2-5	TRBV7-8
ASRQDMRVQPQH	TRBJ1-5	TRBV4-1
ASRYSAQGTTEAF	TRBJ1-1	TRBV6-1
ASSSRTRPGYT	TRBJ1-2	TRBV7-9
ATSRDLGVNTEAF	TRBJ1-1	TRBV15
ASSARSASGRSSYEQY	TRBJ2-7	TRBV7-8
ASSTRQGAPKSNQPQH	TRBJ1-5	TRBV21-1
ASSDYRRSSTDTQY	TRBJ2-3	TRBV5-4
ASNPGLAGKNEQF	TRBJ2-1	TRBV19
ASSLEEGVSGPSADTQY	TRBJ2-3	TRBV11-2
ASSLLAGDYTGELF	TRBJ2-2	TRBV7-8
ASSFGTNTDTQY	TRBJ2-3	TRBV27
ASSPPQGMDTEAF	TRBJ1-1	TRBV2
ASSLEAGFGQGKNIQY	TRBJ2-4	TRBV7-6
ASRLAGTYEQY	TRBJ2-7	TRBV6-6
ASSLGTSGRLAYEQY	TRBJ2-7	TRBV5-1
ASSYGAEGGEKLF	TRBJ1-4	TRBV6-6
ASSEGGVFTEAF	TRBJ1-1	TRBV2
ATRPPGSYGYT	TRBJ1-2	TRBV6-5